What follows are 10 T cell receptor beta chains derived from one specimen sequenced in a study of identifying expanded T cells in peripheral blood. Generated by immunoSEQ multiplex PCR, the TCRdb table keeps only in-frame clones and is missing some. The sample holds approximately 94,000 clones, over 75% seen once. The sequencing sample was made of blood. The receptors come from a person aged 18 to 75 in good health.

V and J are TRBV7-3 and TRBJ2-5; weak D call: TRBD1 (6 bases). Germline V CDR1 and CDR2: SGHTA, FQGTGA. The CDR3 totals 14 residues. The V gene lost 5 bases and the J gene lost 1 base, with 11 bases spanning the gap. The CDR3 here is CASSADRTQETQYF. CDR3 DNA: TGTGCCAGCAGCGCCGACAGGACCCAAGAGACCCAGTACTTC.

V is TRBV18 and J is TRBJ1-1, with 12 bases fitting TRBD1. The CDR3 contains 16 residues. The germline V gene encodes CDR1 KGHSH and CDR2 LQKENI. The V segment lost 2 bases and the J segment 4 bases; nucleotides outside the gene matches: 5. CDR3 amino acids: CASSPRDRGRGTEAFF. The CDR3 coding sequence is TGTGCCAGCTCACCAAGGGACAGGGGGCGGGGCACTGAAGCTTTCTTT.

This clone was detected only a few times. The chain combines TRBV18 with TRBJ1-5; a possible D gene is TRBD1 (5 bases). The CDR3 totals 13 residues. From germline, CDR1 is KGHSH and CDR2 LQKENI. The V end was cut by 6 bases, the J end by 5 bases, with 11 bases between. The CDR3 coding sequence is TGTGCCAGCTCCAGGGTTCTGCATCAGCCCCAGCATTTT. Amino acid sequence: CASSRVLHQPQHF.

This sequence joins TRBV9 and TRBJ2-4, with D perhaps assigned TRBD1 or TRBD2 (7 bases each). The germline gives CDR1 SGDLS, CDR2 YYNGEE. V lost 3 bases and J 8 bases, leaving 24 bases between the germline ends. The CDR3 is 17 amino acids. The CDR3 region has the DNA TGTGCCAGCAGCGGCCCGGTAGAGGGAGGGGGCAGGGACATTCAGTACTTC. This encodes CASSGPVEGGGRDIQYF.

V is TRBV27 and J is TRBJ1-5; a possible D gene is TRBD1 (5 bases). In germline, CDR1 is MNHEY, CDR2 SMNVEV (reference sequence). There are 16 residues in the CDR3. The germline V and J ends were trimmed by 6 bases and 3 bases, with 18 bases remaining between them. CDR3 sequence reads: CASRVGMGTPNQPQHF. CDR3 in DNA: TGTGCCAGCAGGGTCGGTATGGGGACCCCCAATCAGCCCCAGCATTTT.

The chain links TRBV6-4 to TRBJ1-1; maybe TRBD1 (5 bases). CDR3 length equals 15 residues. V lost 7 bases to trimming and J lost 1 base, with 16 bases between them. Germline-derived CDR1 and CDR2 are MRHNA and SNTAGT. CDR3 sequence (DNA): TGTGCCAGCAAAGATACCGGGACGCCGAACACTGAAGCTTTCTTT. This translates into CASKDTGTPNTEAFF.

V and J are TRBV19 and TRBJ2-1, with 12 positions matching TRBD2. Germline V gene sequence: CDR1 LNHDA, CDR2 SQIVND (reference sequence). This CDR3 contains 14 residues. The ends lost 4 bases at V and 8 bases at J; junction bases unmatched: 3. The CDR3 sequence is CASSTSGGADEQFF. The CDR3 DNA is TGTGCCAGTAGTACTAGCGGGGGGGCGGATGAGCAGTTCTTC.

The chain couples TRBV11-1 to TRBJ2-7; possibly TRBD2 for D (6 bases). The ends were cut back, 1 base at V and 6 bases at J, with 19 bases in the middle. CDR3 size: 16 residues. Germline V lookup: CDR1 SGHAT, CDR2 FQDESV (reference sequence). The CDR3 DNA sequence: TGTGCCAGCAGCTTAGATCGGGGGAACCCTCTAAGCGAGCAGTACTTC. It translates to CASSLDRGNPLSEQYF.

The gene calls are TRBV27 and TRBJ1-1; D ambiguous. The germline V gene has CDR1 MNHEY and CDR2 SMNVEV (reference sequence). V was pared by 5 bases and J by 2 bases, with 12 bases between. The CDR3 runs 14 residues. CDR3 residues: CASSRHDANTEAFF. The DNA of the CDR3 is TGTGCCAGCAGTAGACATGACGCCAACACTGAAGCTTTCTTT.

V and J are TRBV6-4 and TRBJ2-1; TRBD1 matches at 8 bases. The CDR3 is 15 residues long. Unmatched junction bases numbered 6, after V lost 3 bases and J lost 5 bases. Germline V gene data show CDR1 as MRHNA and CDR2 as SNTAGT. The CDR3 DNA reads as TGTGCCAGCAGTGAAACCGGGACAGGACACAATGAGCAGTTCTTC. Amino acid sequence: CASSETGTGHNEQFF.